These 20 T cell receptor beta chains came from one sample sequenced in a study of cytomegalovirus exposure and HLA in healthy donors. 60 Vbeta and 13 Jbeta primers were used in PCR. The protocol was immunoSEQ multiplex PCR, while the TCRdb copy is restricted to in-frame clones and leaves out a portion. The profile shows about 140,000 clones, around 81% of them singletons. The sample comprised PBMCs. These receptors were collected from a man aged 50 to 60 in good health and CMV-seronegative.

The V and J genes are TRBV4-1 and TRBJ2-5, with TRBD2 as a possible D gene (5 bases). V lost 3 bases and J 4 bases, leaving 9 bases between the germline ends. CDR3 length equals 13 residues. The germline V gene has CDR1 MGHRA and CDR2 YSYEKL. For the CDR3, the DNA is TGCGCCAGCAGCCAGAGGGTGTTAGAGACCCAGTACTTC. It specifies CASSQRVLETQYF.

The chain recombines TRBV7-6 with TRBJ2-2; possible D gene TRBD2, 5 bases. CDR3 length equals 14 residues. V was cut by 9 bases and J by 4 bases, with 15 bases left in between. CDR1 and CDR2 from the germline V gene are SGHVS and FNYEAQ. The CDR3 sequence: CASTLEVITGELFF. The CDR3 DNA is TGTGCCAGTACCCTGGAGGTAATCACCGGGGAGCTGTTTTTT.

V and J are TRBV6-5 and TRBJ2-2; a weak D match, TRBD1 (5 bases). This CDR3 is built from 15 residues. Between the trimmed V and J ends, which lost 7 bases and 7 bases, there was a span of 19 bases. Germline CDR1 MNHEY, CDR2 SVGAGI. CDR3 residues: CASNRVQGGVGELFF. CDR3 DNA: TGTGCCAGCAATAGAGTGCAGGGCGGTGTCGGGGAGCTGTTTTTT.

This chain links TRBV29-1 with TRBJ2-3; 9 nucleotides align to TRBD1. There are 12 residues in the CDR3. V trimming: 8 bases; J trimming: 9 bases; junction bases outside the gene matches: 9. The germline V gene has CDR1 SQVTM and CDR2 ANQGSEA. The CDR3 spells CSFGTGPGTQYF. CDR3 in DNA: TGCAGCTTTGGGACAGGGCCAGGAACGCAGTATTTT.

The V gene is TRBV5-8, the J gene TRBJ1-2; D call uncertain. V lost 3 bases and J 4 bases, leaving 16 bases between the germline ends. This CDR3 spans 15 amino acids. CDR1 and CDR2 from the germline V gene are SGHTS and YDEGEE. CDR3 in amino acids: CASSSRVKEIYGYTF. The CDR3 DNA follows: TGTGCCAGCAGCTCGAGGGTGAAGGAGATCTATGGCTACACCTTC. The whole variable domain, remainder taken from reference TRBV5-8 and TRBJ1-2, is EAGVTQSPTHLIKTRGQQATLRCSPISGHTSVYWYQQALGLGLQFLLWYDEGEERNRGNFPPRFSGRQFPNYSSELNVNALELEDSALYLCASSSRVKEIYGYTFGSGTRLTVV.

This CDR3 is CASSQALGLPLEAFF. CDR3 in DNA: TGCGCCAGCAGCCAAGCACTGGGCCTACCCCTTGAAGCTTTCTTT. V gene TRBV4-1 combines with J gene TRBJ1-1; D not certain. CDR1 and CDR2 from the germline V gene are MGHRA and YSYEKL. Trimming removed 1 base from V and 7 bases from J, with 16 bases in between. This CDR3 is 15 amino acids long.

This clone was counted only a few times. The chain uses TRBV7-9 and TRBJ1-1; a weak D match, TRBD1 (6 bases). CDR1 SEHNR and CDR2 FQNEAQ come from the germline V gene (reference sequence). V lost 1 base and J lost 3, with 15 bases in between. The CDR3 is made up of 16 amino acids. Here the CDR3 reads CASSLGLVRGDTEAFF. The CDR3, as DNA: TGTGCCAGCAGCTTAGGGCTCGTCAGGGGAGACACTGAAGCTTTCTTT.

The V and J genes are TRBV7-2 and TRBJ2-5; D unclear. CDR1 SGHTA and CDR2 FQGNSA come from the germline V gene. The CDR3 runs 14 residues. With 0 bases removed from V and 5 bases from J, the gap between germline ends came to 10 bases. The CDR3 sequence: CASSLAAMRETQYF. CDR3 coding DNA: TGTGCCAGCAGCTTAGCTGCCATGCGGGAGACCCAGTACTTC.

The rearrangement uses TRBV19 and TRBJ2-5; 11 nucleotides match TRBD2. This CDR3 is built from 17 residues. The V gene's germline CDR1 is LNHDA and CDR2 SQIVND (reference sequence). Trimming cost V 3 bases and J 5 bases; bases outside gene matches: 11. The DNA of the CDR3 is TGTGCCAGTAGTATCCGACTAGCGGGACAGACTGGGGAGACCCAGTACTTC. This sequence encodes CASSIRLAGQTGETQYF.

The chain combines TRBV5-1 with TRBJ1-4; TRBD1 might be the D (5 bases). The V end was cut by 5 bases, the J end by 2 bases, with 16 bases between. The CDR3 consists of 16 residues. CDR1 and CDR2 from the germline V gene are SGHRS and YFSETQ. The CDR3 nucleotides read TGCGCCAGCAGGTTCGGGACGGGGGTGACTAATGAAAAACTGTTTTTT. Translation gives CASRFGTGVTNEKLFF.

The rearrangement links TRBV7-3 to TRBJ2-3; 16 nucleotides align to TRBD2. Germline CDR1 and CDR2: SGHTA and FQGTGA. The CDR3 is made up of 18 amino acids. The ends lost 0 bases at V and 8 bases at J; junction bases unmatched: 8. The CDR3 nucleotides read TGTGCCAGCAGCTTAACCGGGACTAGCGGGGGGGCCTTCGGTACGCAGTATTTT. As protein: CASSLTGTSGGAFGTQYF.

The chain employs TRBV7-9 and TRBJ2-5; TRBD2 aligns across 9 bases. CDR1 and CDR2 (germline): SEHNR, FQNEAQ (reference sequence). The length of the CDR3 is 17 residues. V trimming: 1 base; J trimming: 4 bases; junction bases outside the gene matches: 10. The CDR3 DNA is TGTGCCAGCAGCTTAGTGGGATGGCGGGAGGGTCGAGAGACCCAGTACTTC. Translating it yields CASSLVGWREGRETQYF.

This clone appeared a single time. The chain employs TRBV28 and TRBJ2-7; 8 nucleotides agree with TRBD1. Germline CDR1 is MDHEN and CDR2 is SYDVKM. CDR3 length: 15 amino acids. J was trimmed by 3 bases and V by 5 bases; bases with no gene match: 9. The CDR3 protein is CASSPPPTGVYEQYF. CDR3 in DNA: TGTGCCAGCAGTCCACCCCCGACAGGGGTCTACGAGCAGTACTTC.

The CDR3 here is CASSGQAGYEQYF. CDR3 DNA sequence: TGTGCCAGTAGCGGACAGGCAGGGTACGAGCAGTACTTC. The rearrangement uses TRBV19 and TRBJ2-7; 7 nucleotides line up with TRBD1. Germline values: CDR1 LNHDA, CDR2 SQIVND (reference sequence). This CDR3 comprises 13 residues. V was clipped by 6 bases and J by 4 bases; unmatched bases: 6.

The chain has TRBV4-1 and TRBJ1-5, with 7 bases aligning to TRBD1. The CDR3 extends over 16 amino acids. V was pared by 0 bases and J by 6 bases, with 8 bases of the junction left unmatched. CDR1 is MGHRA and CDR2 is YSYEKL in the germline V gene. CDR3 DNA sequence: TGCGCCAGCAGCCAAGATTTCAGGCAGGGGGGTCAGCCCCAGCATTTT. It specifies CASSQDFRQGGQPQHF.

This chain links TRBV7-2 with TRBJ2-3; TRBD2 matches 14 bases. CDR1 and CDR2 from the germline V gene are SGHTA and FQGNSA. J gave up 4 bases and V 4 bases, and 1 base lay outside the gene matches. This CDR3 is 15 amino acids long. In nucleotides, the CDR3 is TGTGCCAGCAGCTCGGGACTAGCGGGGGCAGATACGCAGTATTTT. Amino acid sequence: CASSSGLAGADTQYF.

V usage is TRBV5-4 and J usage is TRBJ2-1; TRBD1 might be the D (6 bases). CDR3 length: 15 residues. V dropped 4 bases and J dropped 4 bases, with 15 bases sitting between them. Looked up from germline, CDR1 is SGHNT and CDR2 is YYREEE (reference sequence). CDR3 residues: CASSEKGGSYNEQFF. The CDR3 region has the DNA TGTGCCAGCAGCGAGAAAGGGGGATCTTACAATGAGCAGTTCTTC.

The CDR3 coding sequence is TGTGCCTGGAGTTTGCGGGAGGTCTCCTACAATGAGCAGTTCTTC. Protein: CAWSLREVSYNEQFF. The chain recombines TRBV30 with TRBJ2-1; 8 nucleotides match TRBD2. Germline V gene lookup returns CDR1 GTSNPN and CDR2 SVGIG (reference sequence). With V trimmed by 2 bases and J by 0 bases, 3 bases remained unmatched. The CDR3 runs 15 residues.

A few counts support this clone. The chain carries TRBV30 and TRBJ1-4; D not resolved. Per germline, CDR1 GTSNPN and CDR2 SVGIG (reference sequence). Trimming left V 0 bases short and J 4 bases short, with 12 bases between. The CDR3 length is 15 residues. CDR3 sequence (DNA): TGTGCCTGGAGTGTAGGTGTGGGCTTTAATGAAAAACTGTTTTTT. This sequence encodes CAWSVGVGFNEKLFF.

The chain links TRBV10-1 to TRBJ2-7; TRBD2 matches 14 bases. The trim removed 6 bases at V and 5 bases at J, leaving 3 bases unmatched. This CDR3 spans 14 amino acids. Germline-derived CDR1 and CDR2 are WNHNN and SYGVQD (reference sequence). The CDR3, as DNA: TGCGCCAGCAGATCGGGACTAGCGGGAGACGAGCAGTACTTC. Protein product: CASRSGLAGDEQYF.